These T cell receptor beta chains were read from a single sample in a study of T cell responses to AZD1222 COVID-19 vaccine. TCRdb's table, derived via immunoSEQ multiplex PCR, lists solely in-frame clones and lacks some. The table lists 120,000 to 150,000 clones, roughly nine tenths of them singletons, with around 1.5% in the top ten. Sequencing was performed on peripheral blood, taken 28 days after the second AZD1222 dose. These receptor sequences come from an adult who received the AZD1222 COVID-19 vaccine. Both conserved end residues are trimmed from each CDR3.

j_call v_call cdr3_aa
TRBJ1-5 TRBV19 ASMGGNQPQH
TRBJ2-2 TRBV7-9 ASRPRDTGELF
TRBJ1-4 TRBV12-3/TRBV12-4 ASQGGDEKLF
TRBJ1-1 TRBV11-1 ASSLFGQPPEAF
TRBJ2-1 TRBV4-3 ASSLQTSTADEQF
TRBJ1-2 TRBV30 AWRQGAANYGYT
TRBJ2-1 TRBV11-2 ASSLGEGLDEQF
TRBJ1-3 TRBV7-9 ASILSGNTIY
TRBJ2-7 TRBV4-2 ASTLYRGDYEQY
TRBJ2-3 TRBV7-3 ASSPTVSGTSTDTQY